This T cell receptor (beta chain) came from a study of human T cells and chemical hapten exposure. TCRdb processed the RACE reads anew with MiXCR; each CDR3 protein has one entry. Among 200,000 to 300,000 distinct CDR3 sequences listed, 7.5% to 9% were seen once. The time point denotes: pre-sensitization, week 0. Treatment of the sample: therapeutic diphenylcyclopropenone sensitization with weekly scalp DPC. From germline, CDR1 is SGHTA and CDR2 FQGNSA. V lost 5 bases to trimming and J lost 0 bases; unmatched junction nucleotides: 4. The CDR3 length is 15 residues. The sample here was whole blood, taken in connection with sensitization to the hapten diphenylcyclopropenone (DPC). The chain has TRBV7-2 and TRBJ1-5, with TRBD1 matching 7 bases. This receptor was obtained from a woman between 40 and 50 years old with alopecia areata. Some clones in this sample may be carry-over from other donors' samples. The CDR3 region has the DNA TGTGCCAGCAGCCCGAGGACAGGTAGCAATCAGCCCCAGCATTTT. Protein: CASSPRTGSNQPQHF.